This T cell receptor beta chain was retrieved from a study of control samples from healthy donors and cancer patients. Germline values: CDR1 SQVTM, CDR2 ANQGSEA. V lost 6 bases, J lost 0 bases, and 8 bases lay in between. The CDR3 sequence is 12 residues long. The repertoire was sequenced with immunoSEQ multiplex PCR; TCRdb's copy has only in-frame clones and lacks some. Of under 150,000 clones in the sample, approximately 89% were seen once. The gene calls are TRBV29-1 and TRBJ1-1; D perhaps matches TRBD1 (5 bases). Sequenced sample: blood. The receptor was derived from a man in his forties in good health. The DNA of the CDR3 is TGCAGCGTCCTGACAGTGAACACTGAAGCTTTCTTT. Its translation: CSVLTVNTEAFF. Using reference TRBV29-1 and TRBJ1-1 for the parts outside the CDR3, the full variable domain is SAVISQKPSRDICQRGTSLTIQCQVDSQVTMMFWYRQQPGQSLTLIATANQGSEATYESGFVIDKFPISRPNLTFSTLTVSNMSPEDSSIYLCSVLTVNTEAFFGQGTRLTVV.